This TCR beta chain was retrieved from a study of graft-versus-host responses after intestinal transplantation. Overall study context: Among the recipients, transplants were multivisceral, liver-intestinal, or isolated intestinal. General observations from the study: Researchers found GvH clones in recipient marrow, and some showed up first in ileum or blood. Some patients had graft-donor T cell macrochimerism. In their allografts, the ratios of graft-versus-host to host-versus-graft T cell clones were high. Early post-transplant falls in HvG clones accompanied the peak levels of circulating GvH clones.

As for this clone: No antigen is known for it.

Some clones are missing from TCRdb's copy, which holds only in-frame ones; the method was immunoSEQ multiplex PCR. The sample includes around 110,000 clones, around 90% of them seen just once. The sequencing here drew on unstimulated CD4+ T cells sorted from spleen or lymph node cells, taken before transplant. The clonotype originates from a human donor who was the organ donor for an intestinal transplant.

The CDR3 coding sequence is TGTGCCAGCAGCACGGGGACAGGGATTAGCAATGAGCAGTTCTTC. Translation gives CASSTGTGISNEQFF. This chain connects TRBV28 to TRBJ2-1; TRBD1 agrees at 9 bases. The CDR3 runs to 15 residues. Trimming at V came to 6 bases and at J to 6 bases, leaving 9 bases not matched to a gene. Germline loops: CDR1 MDHEN, CDR2 SYDVKM.